Below are 25 T cell receptor beta chains sequenced from a single sample in a study of cytomegalovirus exposure and HLA in healthy donors. PCR primers comprised 60 Vbeta and 13 Jbeta primers. Here immunoSEQ multiplex PCR was the method, and the copy in TCRdb shows in-frame clones only, minus some. The table includes about 86,000 clones, about 70% detected once. Sequences were obtained from PBMCs. Receptor source: a man aged 55 to 70 in good health and CMV-seronegative.

DNA of the CDR3: TGTGCCAGCAGCGTAGGGACAGGGAGTCTCGGGGAGACCCAGTACTTC. It is translated as CASSVGTGSLGETQYF. V is TRBV9 and J is TRBJ2-5, with TRBD1 matching over 8 bases. Germline CDR1 reads SGDLS; CDR2 reads YYNGEE. This CDR3 comprises 16 residues. V gave up 0 bases and J gave up 5 bases; unmatched junction bases: 9.

This clone has just one count. This chain joins TRBV9 and TRBJ1-2; 7 positions match TRBD1. The CDR3 runs to 14 residues. CDR1 is SGDLS and CDR2 is YYNGEE in the germline V gene. The V and J ends lost 3 bases and 7 bases, in that order; junction bases with no gene match: 9. The CDR3 DNA reads as TGTGCCAGCAGCGAAAGACAGGGTAGGGGTGGCTACACCTTC. Encoded protein: CASSERQGRGGYTF.

The chain combines TRBV9 with TRBJ2-3, with 9 bases lining up with TRBD2. Germline CDR1 is SGDLS and CDR2 is YYNGEE. This CDR3 has 17 residues. J gave up 15 bases and V 0 bases, and 20 bases lay outside the gene matches. CDR3 amino acids: CASSVATWGASGVGNYF. The CDR3 region has the DNA TGTGCCAGCAGCGTAGCTACATGGGGGGCTAGCGGGGTGGGGAATTATTTT.

In this sample, this clone turned up a few times. The chain has TRBV30 and TRBJ2-5; tentative D call: TRBD2 (6 bases). This CDR3 contains 13 residues. The ends were cut back, 0 bases at V and 8 bases at J, with 13 bases in the middle. The V gene's germline CDR1 is GTSNPN and CDR2 SVGIG (reference sequence). CDR3: CAWSVQVGGTQYF. CDR3 bases: TGTGCCTGGAGTGTACAGGTGGGAGGTACCCAGTACTTC. Filled out from reference TRBV30 and TRBJ2-5, the complete variable domain reads SQTIHQWPATLVQPVGSPLSLECTVEGTSNPNLYWYRQAAGRGLQLLFYSVGIGQISSEVPQNLSASRPQDRQFILSSKKLLLSDSGFYLCAWSVQVGGTQYFGPGTRLLVL.

CDR3 region: CATRGYEGEQFF. The DNA for the CDR3 is TGCGCCACCCGGGGGTATGAGGGTGAGCAGTTCTTC. The gene calls are TRBV10-2 and TRBJ2-1, with D perhaps matching TRBD2 (6 bases). The CDR3 runs to 12 residues. The germline CDR1 and CDR2 sequences are WSHSY and SAAADI. The V end was cut by 10 bases, the J end by 9 bases, with 16 bases between.

About this clone: The junction and the germline gene differ at one end; a read error may be behind it. The chain recombines TRBV11-2 with TRBJ2-6, with D possibly TRBD1 on 5 matching bases. The CDR3 is 13 residues long. CDR1 and CDR2 from the germline V gene are SGHAT and FQNNGV. CDR3 sequence: CASSLGPGIKRAF. The DNA for the CDR3 is TGTGCCAGCAGCTTAGGACCAGGGATTAAGAGAGCTTTC.

V gene TRBV7-2 combines with J gene TRBJ2-2, with D maybe TRBD2 (7 bases). Looked up from germline, CDR1 is SGHTA and CDR2 is FQGNSA. The CDR3 runs to 16 residues. Trimming left V 5 bases short and J 7 bases short, with 20 bases between. CDR3 bases: TGTGCCAGCAGCCCCTCGGGGGCGGGGGCGGTCGGGGAGCTGTTTTTT. This gives the protein CASSPSGAGAVGELFF.

This clone was observed a handful of times. The chain uses TRBV11-2 and TRBJ1-4; D uncertain. Germline V CDR1 and CDR2: SGHAT, FQNNGV. V shed 0 bases and J shed 4 bases, with 12 bases lying between them. This CDR3 region has 16 residues. CDR3 loop: CASSLEPAGVNEKLFF. The CDR3 region has the DNA TGTGCCAGCAGCTTAGAGCCGGCGGGAGTTAATGAAAAACTGTTTTTT.

J is TRBJ1-1 and V is TRBV11-2; D is unresolved. Germline lookup yields CDR1 SGHAT and CDR2 FQNNGV. Trimming cost V 5 bases and J 1 base, with 17 bases left between them. The CDR3 is 16 residues long. Written as DNA, the CDR3 is TGTGCCAGCAGCGTTCAACAGATCAGCTCGAACACTGAAGCTTTCTTT. Amino acid sequence: CASSVQQISSNTEAFF.

The chain recombines TRBV5-1 with TRBJ1-3; the match to TRBD1 covers 10 bases. J was trimmed by 1 base and V by 4 bases; bases with no gene match: 5. Germline V gene lookup returns CDR1 SGHRS and CDR2 YFSETQ. The CDR3 loop spans 16 amino acids. As DNA, the CDR3 is TGCGCCAGCAGCATCGGACAGGGGGGTTCTGGAAACACCATATATTTT. It specifies CASSIGQGGSGNTIYF.

The chain carries TRBV5-6 and TRBJ1-4; 11 nucleotides match TRBD1. V lost 4 bases, J lost 0 bases, and 5 bases stayed unmatched. Germline-derived CDR1 and CDR2 are SGHDT and YYEEEE. The CDR3 extends over 17 amino acids. The CDR3, as DNA: TGTGCCAGCAGCCCGGACAGGGGGCGAACAACTAATGAAAAACTGTTTTTT. Amino acid sequence: CASSPDRGRTTNEKLFF.

This chain connects TRBV7-2 to TRBJ1-2, with a tentative D call TRBD1 (5 bases). V was clipped by 5 bases and J by 8 bases, with 12 bases between them. Per germline, CDR1 SGHTA and CDR2 FQGNSA. This CDR3 comprises 12 residues. CDR3 sequence (DNA): TGTGCCAGCAGCACCCGACAGAGCGGCTACACCTTC. Protein product: CASSTRQSGYTF.

The chain has TRBV5-1 and TRBJ2-3; D is ambiguous. Trimming pared 0 bases from V and 0 bases from J, leaving 2 bases between. CDR3 length: 13 residues. Per germline, CDR1 SGHRS and CDR2 YFSETQ. CDR3 sequence: CASSLASTDTQYF. CDR3 sequence (DNA): TGCGCCAGCAGCTTGGCGAGCACAGATACGCAGTATTTT.

V and J are TRBV7-2 and TRBJ2-2; TRBD1 aligns across 7 bases. The CDR3 has 17 amino acids. CDR1 is SGHTA, CDR2 FQGNSA, per germline. Trimming cost V 5 bases and J 6 bases; bases outside gene matches: 15. In DNA form, the CDR3 reads TGTGCCAGCAGCCAGTTGATTTCTAGGGGGCGGGCCGGGGAGCTGTTTTTT. Its protein is CASSQLISRGRAGELFF.

The CDR3 nucleotides read TGTGCCAGCAGGGACGAAGGGGGTAGCAATCAGCCCCAGCATTTT. Residues: CASRDEGGSNQPQHF. This rearrangement joins TRBV2 to TRBJ1-5; D is possibly TRBD1 (6 bases). The CDR3 is 15 residues long. Trimming stripped 6 bases from V and 0 bases from J, with 12 bases between. Germline V gives CDR1 SNHLY, CDR2 FYNNEI.

The chain joins TRBV6-5 to TRBJ1-3; 9 bases align to TRBD1. The CDR3 loop spans 15 amino acids. V dropped 5 bases and J dropped 4; count of bases not matched to a gene: 6. CDR1 is MNHEY, CDR2 SVGAGI, per germline. CDR3 nucleotide sequence: TGTGCCAGCAGTCGTTCCGGGACAGGGGGAAACACCATATATTTT. Translation: CASSRSGTGGNTIYF.

This clone was counted a few times. The rearrangement joins TRBV4-1 to TRBJ2-2, with a weak D call TRBD2 (7 bases). CDR3 length: 16 amino acids. V lost 5 bases, J lost 0 bases, and 13 bases lay in between. Germline loops: CDR1 MGHRA, CDR2 YSYEKL. CDR3 residues: CASSWGGGANTGELFF. The CDR3 DNA reads as TGCGCCAGCAGCTGGGGCGGGGGCGCGAACACCGGGGAGCTGTTTTTT.

This chain uses TRBV5-1 with TRBJ2-6; 7 nucleotides match TRBD1. Germline V lookup: CDR1 SGHRS, CDR2 YFSETQ. The V and J ends lost 3 bases and 4 bases, in that order; junction bases with no gene match: 10. This CDR3 contains 17 residues. CDR3 sequence reads: CASSSGQAFSGANVLTF. CDR3 DNA sequence: TGCGCCAGCAGCTCCGGACAGGCTTTTTCCGGGGCCAACGTCCTGACTTTC. Complete variable domain (other parts from reference TRBV5-1 and TRBJ2-6): KAGVTQTPRYLIKTRGQQVTLSCSPISGHRSVSWYQQTPGQGLQFLFEYFSETQRNKGNFPGRFSGRQFSNSRSEMNVSTLELGDSALYLCASSSGQAFSGANVLTFGAGSRLTVL.

This sequence joins TRBV7-6 and TRBJ2-2, with D possibly matching TRBD1 (5 bases). The V gene's germline CDR1 is SGHVS and CDR2 FNYEAQ. The ends were cut back, 5 bases at V and 4 bases at J, with 8 bases in the middle. The CDR3 runs 13 residues. This CDR3 reads CASSRDSTGELFF. CDR3 DNA sequence: TGTGCCAGCAGCAGAGACAGCACCGGGGAGCTGTTTTTT.

The J gene is TRBJ2-1, the V gene TRBV11-2; 12 bases are a match to TRBD2. Germline CDR1 is SGHAT and CDR2 is FQNNGV. This CDR3 comprises 16 residues. The V gene end was trimmed by 1 base and the J gene end by 8 bases; junction bases not matched to a gene: 6. CDR3 bases: TGTGCCAGCAGCTTAGGACTAGCGGGAGCTGGGTATGAGCAGTTCTTC. Amino acids: CASSLGLAGAGYEQFF.

This chain connects TRBV7-9 to TRBJ1-5; unclear D gene. Trimming took 3 bases from V and 4 from J, leaving 10 bases between them. The CDR3 is 14 amino acids. Germline CDR1 reads SEHNR; CDR2 reads FQNEAQ (reference sequence). CDR3 loop: CASSFEGRNQPQHF. CDR3 nucleotides: TGTGCCAGCAGCTTTGAGGGTAGGAATCAGCCCCAGCATTTT.

This clone was seen just once. This chain connects TRBV30 to TRBJ2-5, with a tentative D call TRBD1 (7 bases). Trimming removed 0 bases at V and 5 bases at J, with 16 bases between. CDR3 size: 15 residues. Germline CDR1 GTSNPN, CDR2 SVGIG (reference sequence). The CDR3 loop is CAWSVPPGGQETQYF. The CDR3 DNA reads as TGTGCCTGGAGTGTACCCCCAGGGGGGCAGGAGACCCAGTACTTC. Full variable domain (remainder filled in from reference TRBV30 and TRBJ2-5): SQTIHQWPATLVQPVGSPLSLECTVEGTSNPNLYWYRQAAGRGLQLLFYSVGIGQISSEVPQNLSASRPQDRQFILSSKKLLLSDSGFYLCAWSVPPGGQETQYFGPGTRLLVL.

This clone was counted a few times. The chain carries TRBV28 and TRBJ1-4; D ambiguous. V was shortened by 6 bases and J by 7 bases, with 15 bases between the two germline ends. The CDR3 contains 14 residues. The germline V gene encodes CDR1 MDHEN and CDR2 SYDVKM. CDR3 region: CASRGSLGGEKLFF. For the CDR3, the DNA is TGTGCCAGCAGGGGGAGTTTGGGAGGTGAAAAACTGTTTTTT.

This rearrangement joins TRBV7-6 to TRBJ2-5, with D possibly TRBD2 on 5 matching bases. Deletions cut 1 base from V and 4 bases from J, with 7 bases between. CDR1 is SGHVS and CDR2 is FNYEAQ in the germline V gene. The CDR3 runs to 13 residues. DNA of the CDR3: TGTGCCAGCAGCTTAGAAGAGGGAGAGACCCAGTACTTC. It specifies CASSLEEGETQYF.

The rearrangement joins TRBV2 to TRBJ2-5, with D maybe TRBD2 (5 bases). CDR1 is SNHLY and CDR2 is FYNNEI in the germline V gene. V was cut by 4 bases and J by 7 bases, with 19 bases left in between. The CDR3 totals 15 residues. The CDR3 DNA sequence: TGTGCCAGCAGTGGTACGGCAGGCGGCCGGGGGACCCAGTACTTC. Translating it yields CASSGTAGGRGTQYF.